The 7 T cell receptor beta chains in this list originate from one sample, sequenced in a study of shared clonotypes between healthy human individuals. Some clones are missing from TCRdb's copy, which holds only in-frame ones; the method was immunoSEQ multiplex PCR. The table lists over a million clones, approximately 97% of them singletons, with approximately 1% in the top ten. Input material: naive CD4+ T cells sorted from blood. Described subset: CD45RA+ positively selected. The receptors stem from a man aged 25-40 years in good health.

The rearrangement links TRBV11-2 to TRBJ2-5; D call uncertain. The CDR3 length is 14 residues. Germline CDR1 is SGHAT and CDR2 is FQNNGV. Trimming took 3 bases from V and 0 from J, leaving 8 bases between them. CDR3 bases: TGTGCCAGCAGCTTGCACCGGAACCAAGAGACCCAGTACTTC. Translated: CASSLHRNQETQYF.

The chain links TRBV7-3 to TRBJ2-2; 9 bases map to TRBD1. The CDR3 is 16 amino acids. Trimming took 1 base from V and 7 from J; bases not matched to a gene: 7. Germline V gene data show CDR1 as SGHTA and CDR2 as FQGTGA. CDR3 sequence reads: CASSLKGTGNFGELFF. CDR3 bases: TGTGCCAGCAGCTTAAAGGGGACAGGGAATTTCGGGGAGCTGTTTTTT.

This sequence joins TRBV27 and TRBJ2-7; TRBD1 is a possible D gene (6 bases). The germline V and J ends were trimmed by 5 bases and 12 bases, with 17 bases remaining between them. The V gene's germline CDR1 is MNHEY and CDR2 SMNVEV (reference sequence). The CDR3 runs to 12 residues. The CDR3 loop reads CASSPPDRRAYF. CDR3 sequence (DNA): TGTGCCAGCAGTCCCCCGGACAGACGAGCGTACTTC.

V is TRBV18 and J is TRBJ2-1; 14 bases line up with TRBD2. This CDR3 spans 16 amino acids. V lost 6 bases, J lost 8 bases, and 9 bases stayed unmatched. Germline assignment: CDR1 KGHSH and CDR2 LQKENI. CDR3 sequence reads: CASSLTTSGRVDEQFF. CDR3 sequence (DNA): TGTGCCAGCTCCCTTACGACTAGCGGGAGGGTCGATGAGCAGTTCTTC.

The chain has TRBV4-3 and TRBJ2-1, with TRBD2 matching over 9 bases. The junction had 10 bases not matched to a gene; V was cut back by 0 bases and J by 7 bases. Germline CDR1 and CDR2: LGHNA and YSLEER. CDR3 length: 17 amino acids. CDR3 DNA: TGCGCCAGCAGCCAAGATCGTGTCGGCGGGAGGGCGAATGAGCAGTTCTTC. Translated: CASSQDRVGGRANEQFF.

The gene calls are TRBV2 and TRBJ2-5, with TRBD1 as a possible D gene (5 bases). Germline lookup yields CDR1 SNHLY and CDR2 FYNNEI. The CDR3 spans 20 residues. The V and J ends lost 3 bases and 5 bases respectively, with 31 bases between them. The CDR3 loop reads CASSELDLGIGQGVKETQYF. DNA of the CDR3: TGTGCCAGCAGTGAGTTAGACTTAGGAATTGGGCAGGGTGTAAAGGAGACCCAGTACTTC. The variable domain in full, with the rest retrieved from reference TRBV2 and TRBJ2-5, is EPEVTQTPSHQVTQMGQEVILRCVPISNHLYFYWYRQILGQKVEFLVSFYNNEISEKSEIFDDQFSVERPDGSNFTLKIRSTKLEDSAMYFCASSELDLGIGQGVKETQYFGPGTRLLVL.

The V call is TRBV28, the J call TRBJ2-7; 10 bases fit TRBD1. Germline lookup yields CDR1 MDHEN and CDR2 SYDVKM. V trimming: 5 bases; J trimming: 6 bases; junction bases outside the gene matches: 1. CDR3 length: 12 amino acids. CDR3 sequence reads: CASSRTGGEQYF. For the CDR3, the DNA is TGTGCCAGCAGTCGGACAGGGGGCGAGCAGTACTTC.